Shown below are 20 T cell receptor beta chains from a single sample sequenced in a study of blood T cell repertoires in COVID-19. Some clones are missing from TCRdb's copy, which holds only in-frame ones; the method was immunoSEQ multiplex PCR. The profile covers over 250,000 clones, with roughly 90% appearing a single time and approximately 0.8% taken by the ten largest. Sequenced input: peripheral blood. The receptors were sampled from a woman in her thirties with acute or convalescent COVID-19.

In this sample, this clone turned up a few times. The DNA for the CDR3 is TGTGCCAGCAGTTTTGGGACTACCTACAATGAGCAGTTCTTC. Protein: CASSFGTTYNEQFF. V is TRBV7-9 and J is TRBJ2-1; 7 bases line up with TRBD2. This CDR3 spans 14 amino acids. Trimming cost V 6 bases and J 2 bases; bases outside gene matches: 4. Per the germline V gene, CDR1 is SEHNR and CDR2 is FQNEAQ (reference sequence).

The rearrangement joins TRBV5-6 to TRBJ2-1; TRBD2 matches 9 bases. CDR1 SGHDT and CDR2 YYEEEE come from the germline V gene. The CDR3 is made up of 15 amino acids. The V and J ends lost 1 base and 10 bases, in that order; junction bases with no gene match: 9. The CDR3 sequence is CASSLTAGGGGEQFF. Written as DNA, the CDR3 is TGTGCCAGCAGCTTGACGGCGGGAGGGGGCGGGGAGCAGTTCTTC.

The rearrangement joins TRBV9 to TRBJ2-1; D might be TRBD1 (5 bases). The CDR3 is 15 amino acids. V lost 0 bases, J lost 6 bases, and 13 bases lay in between. Looked up from germline, CDR1 is SGDLS and CDR2 is YYNGEE. The CDR3 region is CASSVAQGVFNEQFF. DNA of the CDR3: TGTGCCAGCAGCGTAGCTCAGGGTGTTTTCAATGAGCAGTTCTTC.

The chain employs TRBV27 and TRBJ2-7, with 7 bases fitting TRBD1. The CDR3 is 12 amino acids. Trimming cost V 7 bases and J 5 bases; bases outside gene matches: 5. CDR1 and CDR2 from the germline V gene are MNHEY and SMNVEV (reference sequence). CDR3 amino acids: CASNDRAHEQYF. The CDR3 DNA reads as TGTGCCAGCAACGACAGGGCACACGAGCAGTACTTC.

The chain carries TRBV14 and TRBJ2-2; 9 bases fit TRBD2. This CDR3 comprises 15 residues. In germline, CDR1 is SGHDN, CDR2 FVKESK. V lost 4 bases to trimming and J lost 8 bases; unmatched junction nucleotides: 8. The DNA of the CDR3 is TGTGCCAGCAGCCGACGATTTAGCGGGAGTGGGGAGCTGTTTTTT. It specifies CASSRRFSGSGELFF.

The table lists this clone with a few counts. The chain links TRBV7-9 to TRBJ2-7; D is uncertain. V lost 4 bases and J 3 bases, leaving 7 bases between the germline ends. The CDR3 covers 12 residues. The germline V gene has CDR1 SEHNR and CDR2 FQNEAQ (reference sequence). CDR3 sequence: CASSSPNYEQYF. DNA for the CDR3: TGTGCCAGCAGCTCCCCTAACTACGAGCAGTACTTC.

This clone was recorded once. This rearrangement joins TRBV3-1 (or the pseudogene TRBV3-2) to TRBJ2-2, with 7 bases identical to TRBD2. CDR1 LGHDT and CDR2 YNNKEL come from the germline V gene (reference sequence). The CDR3 loop spans 16 amino acids. J gave up 2 bases and V 0 bases, and 3 bases lay outside the gene matches. DNA for the CDR3: TGTGCCAGCAGCCAAGAGCGGGAGACCAACACCGGGGAGCTGTTTTTT. This sequence encodes CASSQERETNTGELFF.

This chain connects TRBV10-1 to TRBJ2-1; 11 nucleotides align to TRBD1. V trimming: 6 bases; J trimming: 6 bases; junction bases outside the gene matches: 4. CDR3 length: 14 residues. Per germline, CDR1 WNHNN and CDR2 SYGVQD (reference sequence). The CDR3 DNA reads TGCGCCAGCAGCCTCGGGACAGGGGGCAATGAGCAGTTCTTC. Amino acids: CASSLGTGGNEQFF.

The V and J genes are TRBV27 and TRBJ2-1, with D maybe TRBD2 (6 bases). Germline V gene sequence: CDR1 MNHEY, CDR2 SMNVEV (reference sequence). The CDR3 spans 12 residues. The V gene lost 6 bases and the J gene lost 7 bases, with 10 bases spanning the gap. The CDR3 loop is CASSPGGNEQFF. In DNA, the CDR3 is TGTGCCAGCAGCCCCGGAGGGAATGAGCAGTTCTTC.

This clone is a singleton in its sample. V and J are TRBV9 and TRBJ2-7, with a tentative D call TRBD2 (5 bases). CDR1 is SGDLS, CDR2 YYNGEE, per germline. V dropped 0 bases and J dropped 5 bases, with 18 bases sitting between them. The CDR3 contains 16 residues. Written as DNA, the CDR3 is TGTGCCAGCAGCGTAGATCTGAGCGGATTCTTGAACGAGCAGTACTTC. Translated: CASSVDLSGFLNEQYF.

This chain uses TRBV7-6 with TRBJ1-5; 7 bases align to TRBD1. Losses at the gene ends were 1 base for V and 6 bases for J; bases not matched to a gene: 9. In germline, CDR1 is SGHVS, CDR2 FNYEAQ. This CDR3 is built from 16 residues. The CDR3 DNA reads as TGTGCCAGCAGCTTAGGCTCCGGGACAGTAACTCAGCCCCAGCATTTT. Translated: CASSLGSGTVTQPQHF.

This chain's CDR3 is CASRDTAGTEAFF. DNA of the CDR3: TGTGCCAGCCGGGACACGGCAGGCACTGAAGCTTTCTTT. The V and J genes are TRBV27 and TRBJ1-1; D is possibly TRBD1 (6 bases). Germline loops: CDR1 MNHEY, CDR2 SMNVEV (reference sequence). Trimming stripped 8 bases from V and 4 bases from J, with 14 bases between. CDR3 length equals 13 residues.

J is TRBJ2-1 and V is TRBV14; no reliable D call. V gave up 1 base and J gave up 10 bases, with 11 bases separating them. The germline V gene has CDR1 SGHDN and CDR2 FVKESK. CDR3 length: 13 residues. CDR3 bases: TGTGCCAGCAGCCAAGGGAAGTTCAGGGAGCAGTTCTTC. This gives the protein CASSQGKFREQFF.

The chain carries TRBV11-3 and TRBJ2-7; 10 bases line up with TRBD2. V lost 3 bases to trimming and J lost 2 bases; unmatched junction nucleotides: 7. CDR3 length equals 16 residues. CDR1 SGHNT and CDR2 YENEEA come from the germline V gene. In nucleotides, the CDR3 is TGTGCCAGCAGCTTGGCGCTAGCGGGGGTTACCTACGAGCAGTACTTC. Residues: CASSLALAGVTYEQYF.

The chain uses TRBV19 and TRBJ2-1; D is perhaps TRBD2 (5 bases). Germline V gene data show CDR1 as LNHDA and CDR2 as SQIVND (reference sequence). The CDR3 has 15 amino acids. Trimming removed 5 bases from V and 4 bases from J, with 15 bases in between. The CDR3 DNA is TGTGCCAGTAGTCGAGGGCAAAGAAGTTACAATGAGCAGTTCTTC. Translating gives CASSRGQRSYNEQFF.

V is TRBV30 and J is TRBJ2-1; TRBD1 matches 8 bases. V was pared by 0 bases and J by 4 bases, with 11 bases of the junction left unmatched. Germline loops: CDR1 GTSNPN, CDR2 SVGIG (reference sequence). The CDR3 runs 17 residues. The CDR3 sequence is CAWSVRSWDRPYNEQFF. In nucleotides, the CDR3 is TGTGCCTGGAGTGTACGGAGTTGGGACAGGCCATACAATGAGCAGTTCTTC. Full variable domain (rest looked up from reference TRBV30 and TRBJ2-1): SQTIHQWPATLVQPVGSPLSLECTVEGTSNPNLYWYRQAAGRGLQLLFYSVGIGQISSEVPQNLSASRPQDRQFILSSKKLLLSDSGFYLCAWSVRSWDRPYNEQFFGPGTRLTVL.

This chain uses TRBV5-1 with TRBJ2-5; TRBD2 is a possible D gene (5 bases). The V and J ends lost 3 bases and 2 bases respectively, with 11 bases between them. The CDR3 loop spans 14 amino acids. The germline V gene has CDR1 SGHRS and CDR2 YFSETQ. The CDR3 region has the DNA TGCGCCAGCAGCTCTGGGGAGCTACAAGAGACCCAGTACTTC. Protein: CASSSGELQETQYF.

The rearrangement joins TRBV18 to TRBJ1-1; TRBD1 is a possible D gene (6 bases). The CDR3 runs to 15 residues. Trimming pared 2 bases from V and 1 base from J, leaving 11 bases between. In germline, CDR1 is KGHSH, CDR2 LQKENI. The CDR3: CASSPYREWNTEAFF. CDR3 DNA sequence: TGTGCCAGCTCACCATACAGGGAATGGAACACTGAAGCTTTCTTT. Variable domain in full (rest from reference TRBV18 and TRBJ1-1): NAGVMQNPRHLVRRRGQEARLRCSPMKGHSHVYWYRQLPEEGLKFMVYLQKENIIDESGMPKERFSAEFPKEGPSILRIQQVVRGDSAAYFCASSPYREWNTEAFFGQGTRLTVV.

This clone was found a few times. This chain links TRBV13 with TRBJ1-5, with D unclear. There are 13 residues in the CDR3. The ends were cut back, 3 bases at V and 7 bases at J, with 10 bases in the middle. Per germline, CDR1 PRHDT and CDR2 FYEKMQ (reference sequence). The CDR3 loop reads CASSLGLEQPQHF. The CDR3 nucleotides read TGTGCCAGCAGCTTGGGCCTCGAACAGCCCCAGCATTTT. Full variable domain (missing parts from reference TRBV13 and TRBJ1-5): AAGVIQSPRHLIKEKRETATLKCYPIPRHDTVYWYQQGPGQDPQFLISFYEKMQSDKGSIPDRFSAQQFSDYHSELNMSSLELGDSALYFCASSLGLEQPQHFGDGTRLSIL.

The chain links TRBV19 to TRBJ2-1; the match to TRBD1 covers 7 bases. Unmatched junction bases numbered 5, after V lost 9 bases and J lost 6 bases. CDR3 length: 12 residues. Germline lookup yields CDR1 LNHDA and CDR2 SQIVND (reference sequence). This CDR3 is CARYRGGNEQFF. The CDR3 nucleotides are TGTGCCAGATACAGGGGCGGCAATGAGCAGTTCTTC.